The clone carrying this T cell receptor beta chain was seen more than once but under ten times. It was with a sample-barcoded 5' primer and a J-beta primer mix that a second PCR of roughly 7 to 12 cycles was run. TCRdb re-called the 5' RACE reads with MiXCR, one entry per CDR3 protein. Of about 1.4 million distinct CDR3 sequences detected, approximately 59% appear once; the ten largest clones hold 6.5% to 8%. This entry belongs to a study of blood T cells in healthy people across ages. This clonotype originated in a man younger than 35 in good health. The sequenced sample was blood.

The CDR3 DNA sequence: TGTGCCAGCAGCCAAGATCCGCACAGGAGGAGCTCCTACAATGAGCAGTTCTTC. Translated: CASSQDPHRRSSYNEQFF. The chain uses TRBV3-1 and TRBJ2-1; D assignment may be TRBD1 or TRBD2 (5 bases each). Germline assignment: CDR1 LGHDT and CDR2 YNNKEL (reference sequence). Trimming pared 0 bases from V and 0 bases from J, leaving 15 bases between. CDR3 length: 18 residues.